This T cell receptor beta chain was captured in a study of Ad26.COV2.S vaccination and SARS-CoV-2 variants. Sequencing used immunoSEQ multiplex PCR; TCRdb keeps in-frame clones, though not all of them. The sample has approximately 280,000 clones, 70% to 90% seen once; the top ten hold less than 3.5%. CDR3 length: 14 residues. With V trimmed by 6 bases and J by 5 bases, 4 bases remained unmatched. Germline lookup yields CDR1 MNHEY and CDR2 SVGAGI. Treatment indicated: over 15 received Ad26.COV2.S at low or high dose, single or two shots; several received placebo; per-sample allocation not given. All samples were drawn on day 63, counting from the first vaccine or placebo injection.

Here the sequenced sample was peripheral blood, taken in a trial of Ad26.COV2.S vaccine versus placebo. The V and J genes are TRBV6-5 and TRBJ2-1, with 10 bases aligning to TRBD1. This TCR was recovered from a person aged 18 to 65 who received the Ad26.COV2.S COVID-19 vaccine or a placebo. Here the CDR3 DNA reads TGTGCCAGCAGGGGGACAGGGGCCCACAATGAGCAGTTCTTC. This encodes CASRGTGAHNEQFF.